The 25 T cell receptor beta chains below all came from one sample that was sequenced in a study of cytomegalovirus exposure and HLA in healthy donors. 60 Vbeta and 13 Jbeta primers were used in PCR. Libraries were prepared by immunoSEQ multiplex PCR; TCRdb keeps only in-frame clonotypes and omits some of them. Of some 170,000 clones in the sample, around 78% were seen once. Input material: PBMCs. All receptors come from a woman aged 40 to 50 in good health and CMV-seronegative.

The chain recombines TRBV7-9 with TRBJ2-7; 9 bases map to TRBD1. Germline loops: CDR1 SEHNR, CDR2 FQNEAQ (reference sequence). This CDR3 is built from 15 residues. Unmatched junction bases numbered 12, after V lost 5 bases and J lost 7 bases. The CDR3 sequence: CASSLTGQGQKEQYF. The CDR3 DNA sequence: TGTGCCAGCAGCCTAACGGGACAGGGTCAGAAAGAGCAGTACTTC. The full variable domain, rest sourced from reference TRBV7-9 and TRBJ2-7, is DTGVSQNPRHKITKRGQNVTFRCDPISEHNRLYWYRQTLGQGPEFLTYFQNEAQLEKSRLLSDRFSAERPKGSFSTLEIQRTEQGDSAMYLCASSLTGQGQKEQYFGPGTRLTVT.

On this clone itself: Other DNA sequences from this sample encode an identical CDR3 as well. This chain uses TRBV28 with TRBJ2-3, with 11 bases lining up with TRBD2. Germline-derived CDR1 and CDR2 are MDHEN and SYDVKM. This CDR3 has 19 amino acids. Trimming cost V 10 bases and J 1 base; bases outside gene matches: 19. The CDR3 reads CATRPTSGAGPHGTDTQYF. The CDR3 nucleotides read TGTGCCACCAGACCGACTAGCGGGGCGGGCCCTCATGGCACAGATACGCAGTATTTT.

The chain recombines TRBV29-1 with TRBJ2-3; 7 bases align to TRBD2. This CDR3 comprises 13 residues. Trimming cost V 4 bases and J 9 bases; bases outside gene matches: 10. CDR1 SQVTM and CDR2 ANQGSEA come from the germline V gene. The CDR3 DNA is TGCAGCGTTGCCAAACTAGCGCCCGAGACGCAGTATTTT. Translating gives CSVAKLAPETQYF.

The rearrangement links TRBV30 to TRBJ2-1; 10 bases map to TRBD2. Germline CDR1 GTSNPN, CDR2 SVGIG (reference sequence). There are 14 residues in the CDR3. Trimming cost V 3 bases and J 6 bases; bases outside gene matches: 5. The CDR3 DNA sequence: TGTGCCTGGAGGGGTCTAGCGGGAGTCAATGAGCAGTTCTTC. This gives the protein CAWRGLAGVNEQFF.

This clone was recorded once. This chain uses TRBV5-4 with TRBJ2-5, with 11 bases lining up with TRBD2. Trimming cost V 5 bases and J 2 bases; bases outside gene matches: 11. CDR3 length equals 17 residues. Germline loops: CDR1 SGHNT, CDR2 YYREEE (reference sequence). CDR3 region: CASSGLAGGRQQETQYF. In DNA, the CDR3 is TGTGCCAGCAGTGGGCTAGCGGGAGGCCGCCAACAAGAGACCCAGTACTTC.

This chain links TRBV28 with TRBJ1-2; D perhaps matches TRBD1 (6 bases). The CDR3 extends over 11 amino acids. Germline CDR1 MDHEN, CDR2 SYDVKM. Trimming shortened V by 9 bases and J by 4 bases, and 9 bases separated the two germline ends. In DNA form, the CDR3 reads TGTGCCAGTTCGACAGGCTATGGCTACACCTTC. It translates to CASSTGYGYTF.

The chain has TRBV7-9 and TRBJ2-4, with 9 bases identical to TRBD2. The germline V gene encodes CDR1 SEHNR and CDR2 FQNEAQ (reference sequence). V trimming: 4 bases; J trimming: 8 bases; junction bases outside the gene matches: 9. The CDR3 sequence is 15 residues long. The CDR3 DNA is TGTGCCAGCAGCTCCCGCGGGGGGGAAGGCGACATTCAGTACTTC. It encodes CASSSRGGEGDIQYF.

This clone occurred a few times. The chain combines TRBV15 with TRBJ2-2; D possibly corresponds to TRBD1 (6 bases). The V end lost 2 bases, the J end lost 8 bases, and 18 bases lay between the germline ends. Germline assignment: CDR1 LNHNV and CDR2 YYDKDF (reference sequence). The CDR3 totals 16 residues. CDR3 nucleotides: TGTGCCACCAGCAGATACCTGGCGGACAGTGGAGGGGAGCTGTTTTTT. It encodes CATSRYLADSGGELFF. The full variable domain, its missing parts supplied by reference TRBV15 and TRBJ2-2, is DAMVIQNPRYQVTQFGKPVTLSCSQTLNHNVMYWYQQKSSQAPKLLFHYYDKDFNNEADTPDNFQSRRPNTSFCFLDIRSPGLGDTAMYLCATSRYLADSGGELFFGEGSRLTVL.

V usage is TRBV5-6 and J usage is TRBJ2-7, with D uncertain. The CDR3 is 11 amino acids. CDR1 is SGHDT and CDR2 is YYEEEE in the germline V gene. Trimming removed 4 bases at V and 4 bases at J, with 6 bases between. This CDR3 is CASSRAYEQYF. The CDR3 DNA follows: TGTGCCAGCAGCCGAGCTTACGAGCAGTACTTC.

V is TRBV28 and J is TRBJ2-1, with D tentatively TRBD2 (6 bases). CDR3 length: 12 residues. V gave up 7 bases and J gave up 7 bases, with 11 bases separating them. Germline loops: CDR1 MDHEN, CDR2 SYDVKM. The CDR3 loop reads CASTLAANEQFF. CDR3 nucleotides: TGTGCCAGCACCTTAGCGGCGAATGAGCAGTTCTTC.

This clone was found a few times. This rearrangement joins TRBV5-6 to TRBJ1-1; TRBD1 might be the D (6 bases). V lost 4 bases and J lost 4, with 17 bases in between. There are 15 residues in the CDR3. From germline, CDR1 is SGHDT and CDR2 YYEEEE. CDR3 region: CASSPQTGKGTEAFF. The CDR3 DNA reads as TGTGCCAGCAGCCCCCAAACAGGGAAGGGCACTGAAGCTTTCTTT.

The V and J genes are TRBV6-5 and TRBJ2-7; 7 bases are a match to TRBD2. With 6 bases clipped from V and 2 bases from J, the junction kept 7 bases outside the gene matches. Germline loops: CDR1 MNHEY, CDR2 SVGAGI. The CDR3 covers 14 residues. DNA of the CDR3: TGTGCCAGCAGGGGAGCGGGGCCCGCCTACGAGCAGTACTTC. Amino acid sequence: CASRGAGPAYEQYF.

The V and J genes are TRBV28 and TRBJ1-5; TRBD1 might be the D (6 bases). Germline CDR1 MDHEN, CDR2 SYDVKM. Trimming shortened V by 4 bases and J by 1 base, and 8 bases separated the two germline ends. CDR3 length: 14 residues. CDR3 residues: CASSSGQSNQPQHF. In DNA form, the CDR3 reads TGTGCCAGCAGTTCCGGACAGAGCAATCAGCCCCAGCATTTT.

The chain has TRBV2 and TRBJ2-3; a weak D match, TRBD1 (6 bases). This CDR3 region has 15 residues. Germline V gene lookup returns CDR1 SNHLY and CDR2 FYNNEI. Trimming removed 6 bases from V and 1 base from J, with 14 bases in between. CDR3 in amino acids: CASRAGTWGTDTQYF. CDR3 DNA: TGTGCCAGCAGAGCCGGGACATGGGGCACAGATACGCAGTATTTT.

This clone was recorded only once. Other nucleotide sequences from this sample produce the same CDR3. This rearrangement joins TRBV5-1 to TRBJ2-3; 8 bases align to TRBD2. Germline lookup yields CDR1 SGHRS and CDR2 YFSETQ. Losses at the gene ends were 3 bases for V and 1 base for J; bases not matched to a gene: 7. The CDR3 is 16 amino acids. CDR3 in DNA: TGCGCCAGCAGCTCCCTAGCGGGTGAGGGCACAGATACGCAGTATTTT. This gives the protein CASSSLAGEGTDTQYF.

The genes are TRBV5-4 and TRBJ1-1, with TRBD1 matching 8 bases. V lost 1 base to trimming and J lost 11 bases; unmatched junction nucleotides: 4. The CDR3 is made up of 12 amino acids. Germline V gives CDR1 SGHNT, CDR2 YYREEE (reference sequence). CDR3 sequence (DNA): TGTGCCAGCAGCTTGCAAACAGGGGGGGCTTTCTTT. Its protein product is CASSLQTGGAFF.

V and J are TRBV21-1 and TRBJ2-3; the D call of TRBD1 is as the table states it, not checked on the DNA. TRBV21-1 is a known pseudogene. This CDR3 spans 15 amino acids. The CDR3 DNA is TGTGCCAGCAGCAGGACAGAGTCTAGCACAGATACGCAGTATTTT. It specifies CASSRTESSTDTQYF.

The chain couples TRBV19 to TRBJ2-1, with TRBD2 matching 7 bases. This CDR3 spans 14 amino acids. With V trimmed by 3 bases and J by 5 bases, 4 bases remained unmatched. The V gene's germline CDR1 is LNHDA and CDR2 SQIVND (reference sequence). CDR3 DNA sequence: TGTGCCAGTAGTATCGGCGGGAGCCACAATGAGCAGTTCTTC. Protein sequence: CASSIGGSHNEQFF.

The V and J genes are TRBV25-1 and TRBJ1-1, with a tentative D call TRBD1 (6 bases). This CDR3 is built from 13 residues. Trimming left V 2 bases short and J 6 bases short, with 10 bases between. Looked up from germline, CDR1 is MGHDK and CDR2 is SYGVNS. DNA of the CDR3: TGTGCCAGCAGTGAAGGTGGGACACCTGAAGCTTTCTTT. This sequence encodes CASSEGGTPEAFF.

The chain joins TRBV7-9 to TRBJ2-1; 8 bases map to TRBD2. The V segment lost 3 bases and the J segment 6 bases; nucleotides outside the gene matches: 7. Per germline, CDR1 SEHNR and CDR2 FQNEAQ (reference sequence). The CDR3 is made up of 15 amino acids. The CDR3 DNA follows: TGTGCCAGCAGCTTTTACGGCGGGAGGTCCAATGAGCAGTTCTTC. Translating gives CASSFYGGRSNEQFF.

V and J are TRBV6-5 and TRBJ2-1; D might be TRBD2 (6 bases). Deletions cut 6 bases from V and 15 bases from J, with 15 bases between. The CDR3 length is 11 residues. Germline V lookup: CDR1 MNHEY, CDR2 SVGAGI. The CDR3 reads CASRGPEGWFF. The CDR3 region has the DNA TGTGCCAGCAGGGGACCGGAGGGGTGGTTCTTC.

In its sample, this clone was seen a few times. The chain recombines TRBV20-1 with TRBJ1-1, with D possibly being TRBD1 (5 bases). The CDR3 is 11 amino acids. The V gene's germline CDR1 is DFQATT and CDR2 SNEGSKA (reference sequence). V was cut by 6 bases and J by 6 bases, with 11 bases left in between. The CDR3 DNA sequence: TGCAGTGCCCAGGGAGGGGCTGAAGCTTTCTTT. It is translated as CSAQGGAEAFF.

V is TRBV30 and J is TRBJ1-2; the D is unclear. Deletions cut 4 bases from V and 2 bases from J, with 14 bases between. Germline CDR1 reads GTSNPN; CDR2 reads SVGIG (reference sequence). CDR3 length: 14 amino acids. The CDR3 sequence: CAWIPEKLNYGYTF. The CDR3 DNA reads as TGTGCCTGGATCCCAGAGAAACTAAACTATGGCTACACCTTC. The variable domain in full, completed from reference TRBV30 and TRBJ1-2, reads SQTIHQWPATLVQPVGSPLSLECTVEGTSNPNLYWYRQAAGRGLQLLFYSVGIGQISSEVPQNLSASRPQDRQFILSSKKLLLSDSGFYLCAWIPEKLNYGYTFGSGTRLTVV.

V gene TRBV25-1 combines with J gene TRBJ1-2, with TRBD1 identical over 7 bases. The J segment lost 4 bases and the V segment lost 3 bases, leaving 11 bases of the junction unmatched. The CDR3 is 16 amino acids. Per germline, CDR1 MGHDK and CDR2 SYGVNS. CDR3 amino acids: CASSEGGQSRPYGYTF. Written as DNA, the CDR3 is TGTGCCAGCAGTGAGGGGGGACAGTCTCGACCCTATGGCTACACCTTC.

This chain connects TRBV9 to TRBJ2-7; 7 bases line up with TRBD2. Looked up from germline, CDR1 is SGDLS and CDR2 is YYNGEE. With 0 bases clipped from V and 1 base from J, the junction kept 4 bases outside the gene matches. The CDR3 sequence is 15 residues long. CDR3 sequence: CASSVGAGVSYEQYF. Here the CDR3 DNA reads TGTGCCAGCAGCGTAGGGGCGGGGGTTTCCTACGAGCAGTACTTC.